This T cell receptor (beta chain) appears in the sequencing data of a study of CD8 T cells in Susac syndrome. Study-level information: Patients with Susac syndrome were therapy-naive, on corticosteroids, or on intravenous immunoglobulin alone at the time that blood was drawn.

It was with random hexamers that 0.5 to 1 ug RNA was reverse transcribed. The method of amplification for TCR beta CDR3 was immunoSEQ multiplex PCR, covering 54 Vbeta and 13 Jbeta. TCRdb fed the immunoSEQ multiplex PCR reads into MiXCR, producing one record per CDR3 protein. The table records roughly 150,000 distinct CDR3 sequences, 95% of them present only once. To note about this clonotype: Antigen: not known.

The study, taken as a whole, reports: No clonal expansion appeared among CD4+ T cells in Susac patients.

Germline values: CDR1 MRHNA, CDR2 SNTAGT. The CDR3 extends over 16 amino acids. V gave up 5 bases and J gave up 2 bases; unmatched junction bases: 4. This receptor was taken from a human donor with Susac syndrome. The chain links TRBV6-4 to TRBJ2-6, with 9 bases that match TRBD1. The sequencing input was CD4+ T cells from PBMCs. CDR3 loop: CASSPGTGTGANVLTF. CDR3 bases: TGTGCCAGCAGTCCCGGGACAGGGACTGGGGCCAACGTCCTGACTTTC.